The 21 T cell receptor beta chains listed next were all sequenced from one sample in a study of T cells after yellow fever vaccination. Each CDR3 protein is one row after TCRdb ran MiXCR on the 5' RACE reads. The sample has fewer than 350,000 distinct CDR3 sequences, approximately 4% seen once. This specimen was PBMCs, taken 15 days after the yellow fever booster vaccination. Receptors originate from a man aged 18 to 30 who received the YFV17D yellow fever vaccine.

This clonotype has a count of ten or more. The chain has TRBV5-6 and TRBJ2-3; 11 positions agree with TRBD2. CDR3 length: 16 amino acids. Germline V lookup: CDR1 SGHDT, CDR2 YYEEEE. With 4 bases clipped from V and 0 bases from J, the junction kept 4 bases outside the gene matches. The CDR3: CASSGGLAASTDTQYF. In nucleotides, the CDR3 is TGTGCCAGCAGCGGGGGACTAGCGGCTAGCACAGATACGCAGTATTTT.

Ten or more counts support this clonotype. The CDR3 coding sequence is TGCGCCAGCAGCTACGGGACAGTGCGAATTAATGAAAAACTGTTTTTT. It encodes CASSYGTVRINEKLFF. The chain recombines TRBV5-1 with TRBJ1-4; 7 nucleotides agree with TRBD1. With V trimmed by 3 bases and J by 4 bases, 9 bases remained unmatched. This CDR3 is 16 amino acids long. The germline CDR1 and CDR2 sequences are SGHRS and YFSETQ.

This clonotype was observed many times. The CDR3 spells CASSLVPSTTSSYNEQFF. The CDR3 DNA follows: TGCGCCAGCAGCTTGGTGCCTAGCACCACTAGCTCCTACAATGAGCAGTTCTTC. This chain links TRBV5-1 with TRBJ2-1; a weak D match, TRBD2 (5 bases). The germline V gene encodes CDR1 SGHRS and CDR2 YFSETQ. The V end was cut by 0 bases, the J end by 0 bases, with 16 bases between. The CDR3 covers 18 residues. The whole variable domain, filled in from reference TRBV5-1 and TRBJ2-1, reads KAGVTQTPRYLIKTRGQQVTLSCSPISGHRSVSWYQQTPGQGLQFLFEYFSETQRNKGNFPGRFSGRQFSNSRSEMNVSTLELGDSALYLCASSLVPSTTSSYNEQFFGPGTRLTVL.

V and J are TRBV12-3 or TRBV12-4 and TRBJ2-3, with 8 bases identical to TRBD2. The CDR3 contains 17 residues. Trimming cost V 5 bases and J 1 base; bases outside gene matches: 11. The DNA of the CDR3 is TGTGCCAGCAGTCCGCCGCCAGGGCGGGGGGGCACAGATACGCAGTATTTT. Translating gives CASSPPPGRGGTDTQYF.

This clonotype has ten or more counts. V and J are TRBV20-1 and TRBJ2-5, with D possibly matching TRBD2 (5 bases). The CDR3 sequence is 14 residues long. Trimming took 4 bases from V and 0 from J, leaving 12 bases between them. Looked up from germline, CDR1 is DFQATT and CDR2 is SNEGSKA (reference sequence). The CDR3 protein is CSATTTRDQETQYF. CDR3 coding DNA: TGCAGTGCTACCACTACTAGGGACCAAGAGACCCAGTACTTC.

The chain carries TRBV29-1 and TRBJ2-3; possibly TRBD2 for D (5 bases). The CDR3 totals 17 residues. The germline V and J ends were trimmed by 3 bases and 0 bases, with 19 bases remaining between them. The germline V gene has CDR1 SQVTM and CDR2 ANQGSEA. The CDR3 DNA is TGCAGCGTTGACGACCGGACCGACTATCTGAGCACAGATACGCAGTATTTT. Its translation: CSVDDRTDYLSTDTQYF.

Many counts were recorded for this clonotype. The chain combines TRBV7-2 with TRBJ2-7, with D perhaps matching TRBD2 (6 bases). CDR3 length equals 13 residues. V dropped 6 bases and J dropped 4 bases, with 13 bases sitting between them. From germline, CDR1 is SGHTA and CDR2 FQGNSA. For the CDR3, the DNA is TGTGCCAGCAGTGGCGGGGTAGGGTACGAGCAGTACTTC. It is translated as CASSGGVGYEQYF.

This clonotype was counted only a few times. V usage is TRBV11-2 and J usage is TRBJ2-2; D is possibly TRBD2 (7 bases). This CDR3 contains 15 residues. From germline, CDR1 is SGHAT and CDR2 FQNNGV. V lost 3 bases and J 5 bases, leaving 13 bases between the germline ends. The CDR3 coding sequence is TGTGCCAGCAGCTTTCGGGGGGCTTGGACCGGGGAGCTGTTTTTT. Encoded protein: CASSFRGAWTGELFF.

The table lists this clonotype with many counts. This chain joins TRBV20-1 and TRBJ2-7; D unclear. V lost 1 base and J 2 bases, leaving 12 bases between the germline ends. This CDR3 has 14 residues. CDR1 and CDR2 (germline): DFQATT, SNEGSKA (reference sequence). The CDR3 region has the DNA TGCAGTGCTAGAGGGCCACAGACCACCTACGAGCAGTACTTC. This encodes CSARGPQTTYEQYF.

In its sample, this clonotype was seen a few times. The rearrangement joins TRBV4-1 to TRBJ2-2; 8 bases are a match to TRBD2. CDR1 is MGHRA, CDR2 YSYEKL, per germline. J gave up 1 base and V 2 bases, and 6 bases lay outside the gene matches. This CDR3 region has 17 residues. Here the CDR3 reads CASSQPGGGRNTGELFF. The CDR3 DNA follows: TGCGCCAGCAGCCAACCCGGGGGGGGGCGGAACACCGGGGAGCTGTTTTTT.

This clonotype was counted only a few times. The genes are TRBV9 and TRBJ2-3; D remains ambiguous. V gave up 4 bases and J gave up 2 bases, with 11 bases separating them. CDR3 size: 14 residues. Germline CDR1 SGDLS, CDR2 YYNGEE. CDR3 sequence (DNA): TGTGCCAGCAGCAGCGAGAGCTTCACAGATACGCAGTATTTT. It codes for CASSSESFTDTQYF.

This clonotype was seen at least ten times. V gene TRBV12-3 or TRBV12-4 combines with J gene TRBJ2-2; 8 nucleotides agree with TRBD1. After removal of 5 bases from V and 3 bases from J, the junction contained 5 bases not matched to a gene. The CDR3 covers 15 residues. The CDR3 DNA reads TGTGCCAGCAGTCCGGGACAGGTTTACACCGGGGAGCTGTTTTTT. Amino acid sequence: CASSPGQVYTGELFF.

This clonotype has a handful of counts. The chain is built from TRBV6-6 and TRBJ1-5; tentatively, D is TRBD1 (6 bases). CDR1 is MNHNY and CDR2 is SVGAGI in the germline V gene (reference sequence). V was cut by 2 bases and J by 6 bases, with 11 bases left in between. CDR3 length: 14 residues. This chain's CDR3 is CASSYRGFFQPQHF. For the CDR3, the DNA is TGTGCCAGCAGTTACAGGGGGTTTTTTCAGCCCCAGCATTTT.

This clonotype has ten or more counts. The CDR3 sequence: CASSLSGAKNIQYF. CDR3 nucleotide sequence: TGCGCCAGCAGCTTGTCTGGAGCCAAAAACATTCAGTACTTC. The chain recombines TRBV5-1 with TRBJ2-4, with D hard to call. The CDR3 has 14 amino acids. Germline V gene sequence: CDR1 SGHRS, CDR2 YFSETQ. Deletions cut 1 base from V and 0 bases from J, with 5 bases between.

In this sample, this clonotype turned up many times. This rearrangement joins TRBV7-9 to TRBJ2-7, with D unclear. Trimming stripped 6 bases from V and 0 bases from J, with 12 bases between. The CDR3 is 14 amino acids. Germline loops: CDR1 SEHNR, CDR2 FQNEAQ (reference sequence). CDR3 residues: CASRVTSSSYEQYF. The CDR3, as DNA: TGTGCCAGCAGAGTGACTTCCAGCTCCTACGAGCAGTACTTC.

This clonotype was recorded many times. J is TRBJ1-1 and V is TRBV12-3 or TRBV12-4; D unresolved. The CDR3 has 13 amino acids. V lost 5 bases and J lost 4, with 11 bases in between. CDR3 sequence: CASSPAGSTEAFF. CDR3 in DNA: TGTGCCAGCAGTCCGGCGGGGAGCACTGAAGCTTTCTTT.

The sample holds many counts of this clonotype. The chain employs TRBV20-1 and TRBJ2-1, with 9 bases fitting TRBD1. The germline V gene has CDR1 DFQATT and CDR2 SNEGSKA (reference sequence). CDR3 length: 14 amino acids. After removal of 5 bases from V and 8 bases from J, the junction contained 10 bases not matched to a gene. The DNA of the CDR3 is TGCAGTGCTTCAGGACAGGGGAGTGGGTATGAGCAGTTCTTC. Encoded protein: CSASGQGSGYEQFF.

The CDR3 bases are TGTGCCAGCACAGGGCCGGCGAACACCGGGGAGCTGTTTTTT. This translates into CASTGPANTGELFF. This chain connects TRBV2 to TRBJ2-2; D is possibly TRBD1 (5 bases). Germline V CDR1 and CDR2: SNHLY, FYNNEI. Between the trimmed V and J ends, which lost 7 bases and 0 bases, there was a span of 9 bases. This CDR3 contains 14 residues.

The chain couples TRBV28 to TRBJ2-1, with 12 bases lining up with TRBD2. V was clipped by 4 bases and J by 7 bases; unmatched bases: 8. This CDR3 contains 16 residues. In germline, CDR1 is MDHEN, CDR2 SYDVKM. The CDR3 loop is CASSSAGLAGRNEQFF. The CDR3 bases are TGTGCCAGCAGTTCTGCCGGACTAGCGGGGCGGAATGAGCAGTTCTTC.

The chain joins TRBV11-2 to TRBJ1-1; D unclear. V was clipped by 0 bases and J by 10 bases, with 9 bases between them. CDR3 length: 12 amino acids. Germline values: CDR1 SGHAT, CDR2 FQNNGV. This CDR3 reads CASSLDLAVAFF. Here the CDR3 DNA reads TGTGCCAGCAGCTTAGACTTGGCAGTAGCTTTCTTT.

This clonotype was recorded at least ten times. This chain connects TRBV30 to TRBJ2-7, with a tentative D call TRBD1 (5 bases). The length of the CDR3 is 12 residues. CDR1 GTSNPN and CDR2 SVGIG come from the germline V gene (reference sequence). V was cut by 2 bases and J by 5 bases, with 10 bases left in between. The CDR3 is CAWSSDSHEQYF. The CDR3 nucleotides are TGTGCCTGGAGTTCCGACAGCCACGAGCAGTACTTC.